This passage covers 19 T cell receptor beta chains from one sample sequenced in a study of early T cells in non-severe SARS-CoV-2 infection. MiXCR, applied by TCRdb to the 5' RACE reads, yields one record per CDR3 protein. The top ten hold around 4.9% of the sample, which has some 70,000 distinct CDR3 sequences, 4.9% seen once. Sequencing used whole blood. The receptor set was obtained from an adult who was a healthcare worker with PCR-confirmed SARS-CoV-2 infection or an uninfected control (not recorded which).

This clonotype was observed many times. The gene calls are TRBV6-6 and TRBJ2-3, with D unclear. Trimming pared 6 bases from V and 2 bases from J, leaving 6 bases between. From germline, CDR1 is MNHNY and CDR2 SVGAGI (reference sequence). The CDR3 has 12 amino acids. CDR3 sequence reads: CASSLLTDTQYF. In nucleotides, the CDR3 is TGTGCCAGCAGCTTGCTCACAGATACGCAGTATTTT.

This clonotype occurred a few times. The chain joins TRBV18 to TRBJ1-1; a weak D match, TRBD1 (5 bases). Germline CDR1 reads KGHSH; CDR2 reads LQKENI. The CDR3 contains 15 residues. The germline V and J ends were trimmed by 2 bases and 1 base, with 11 bases remaining between them. In nucleotides, the CDR3 is TGTGCCAGCTCACCAAGTATGACAGCGAACACTGAAGCTTTCTTT. It encodes CASSPSMTANTEAFF.

V usage is TRBV7-9 and J usage is TRBJ1-1; D uncertain. Trimming cost V 1 base and J 6 bases, with 9 bases left between them. Germline V gene data show CDR1 as SEHNR and CDR2 as FQNEAQ (reference sequence). CDR3 size: 13 residues. For the CDR3, the DNA is TGTGCCAGCAGCTTAGATGGCAACCCTGAAGCTTTCTTT. Encoded protein: CASSLDGNPEAFF.

This clonotype was detected ten times or more. The V call is TRBV27, the J call TRBJ2-5; TRBD1 is a possible D gene (6 bases). This CDR3 is built from 15 residues. Looked up from germline, CDR1 is MNHEY and CDR2 is SMNVEV (reference sequence). The V gene lost 5 bases and the J gene lost 3 bases, with 16 bases spanning the gap. The CDR3 region is CASSRRSQGEETQYF. DNA for the CDR3: TGTGCCAGCAGTCGCCGGTCACAGGGTGAAGAGACCCAGTACTTC.

This clonotype was observed at least ten times. This rearrangement joins TRBV24-1 to TRBJ2-2, with D unresolved. Germline V lookup: CDR1 KGHDR, CDR2 SFDVKD. This CDR3 spans 13 amino acids. Trimming took off 7 bases at V and 4 bases at J, with 9 bases between the two ends. The CDR3 DNA sequence: TGTGCCACCAGGCCCTTCACCACCGGGGAGCTGTTTTTT. It codes for CATRPFTTGELFF.

J is TRBJ2-7 and V is TRBV4-2; D is perhaps TRBD1 (6 bases). CDR3 length equals 18 residues. Trimming removed 0 bases from V and 3 bases from J, with 21 bases in between. Germline loops: CDR1 LGHNA, CDR2 YNFKEQ. Here the CDR3 DNA reads TGTGCCAGCAGCCAAGATCTGATGTCCGGACAGAGTCTCTACGAGCAGTACTTC. Its protein product is CASSQDLMSGQSLYEQYF.

DNA for the CDR3: TGTGCCAGCAGCCGACGGGGCGGGATCACCGGGGAGCTGTTTTTT. It encodes CASSRRGGITGELFF. The V gene is TRBV3-1, the J gene TRBJ2-2; D possibly corresponds to TRBD2 (6 bases). V lost 4 bases to trimming and J lost 4 bases, with 13 bases between them. The CDR3 has 15 residues. CDR1 and CDR2 from the germline V gene are LGHDT and YNNKEL (reference sequence). Combining the CDR3 with reference TRBV3-1 and TRBJ2-2 gives the whole variable domain DTAVSQTPKYLVTQMGNDKSIKCEQNLGHDTMYWYKQDSKKFLKIMFSYNNKELIINETVPNRFSPKSPDKAHLNLHINSLELGDSAVYFCASSRRGGITGELFFGEGSRLTVL.

This CDR3 reads CASSQTRAGELFF. CDR3 nucleotides: TGTGCCAGCAGCCAAACAAGGGCCGGGGAGCTGTTTTTT. The V gene is TRBV3-1, the J gene TRBJ2-2; D gene uncertain. V lost 2 bases, J lost 6 bases, and 7 bases lay in between. Germline CDR1 is LGHDT and CDR2 is YNNKEL (reference sequence). This CDR3 is 13 amino acids long. Drawing the rest from reference TRBV3-1 and TRBJ2-2, the complete variable domain is DTAVSQTPKYLVTQMGNDKSIKCEQNLGHDTMYWYKQDSKKFLKIMFSYNNKELIINETVPNRFSPKSPDKAHLNLHINSLELGDSAVYFCASSQTRAGELFFGEGSRLTVL.

This clonotype was observed many times. The chain combines TRBV7-2 with TRBJ1-6; TRBD1 agrees at 7 bases. Germline values: CDR1 SGHTA, CDR2 FQGNSA. Trimming took 6 bases from V and 7 from J; bases not matched to a gene: 9. The CDR3 is 15 residues long. In DNA, the CDR3 is TGTGCCAGCAGTTACAAACAGGGGCCCAATTCACCCCTCCACTTT. Translating gives CASSYKQGPNSPLHF.

This clonotype was seen more than once but under ten times. The chain uses TRBV2 and TRBJ2-2; D possibly matches TRBD1 or TRBD2 (5 bases each). Germline assignment: CDR1 SNHLY and CDR2 FYNNEI. There are 13 residues in the CDR3. The V and J ends lost 4 bases and 6 bases respectively, with 9 bases between them. DNA for the CDR3: TGTGCCAGCAGTGGGGGGACCGCCGGGGAGCTGTTTTTT. Amino acid sequence: CASSGGTAGELFF.

The V gene is TRBV10-3, the J gene TRBJ2-5; 9 nucleotides agree with TRBD2. The germline V gene encodes CDR1 ENHRY and CDR2 SYGVKD. V lost 5 bases and J lost 5; bases outside the gene matches: 3. CDR3 length equals 13 residues. CDR3 DNA sequence: TGTGCCATCAGTCCTAGCGGGACGGAGACCCAGTACTTC. Translated: CAISPSGTETQYF.

In this sample, this clonotype turned up a few times. The genes are TRBV5-1 and TRBJ2-1, with a weak D call TRBD1 (6 bases). With 4 bases removed from V and 5 bases from J, the gap between germline ends came to 13 bases. Germline V lookup: CDR1 SGHRS, CDR2 YFSETQ. This CDR3 has 14 residues. CDR3 DNA sequence: TGCGCCAGCAGCCCTAGTGACAGGAACAATGAGCAGTTCTTC. Its translation is CASSPSDRNNEQFF.

This clonotype showed up many times. The chain has TRBV19 and TRBJ2-2; TRBD2 aligns across 7 bases. After removal of 5 bases from V and 2 bases from J, the junction contained 2 bases not matched to a gene. This CDR3 region has 14 residues. The germline gives CDR1 LNHDA, CDR2 SQIVND (reference sequence). CDR3 region: CASSRGRNTGELFF. In DNA form, the CDR3 reads TGTGCCAGTAGTCGCGGGAGAAACACCGGGGAGCTGTTTTTT.

At least ten counts were recorded for this clonotype. The chain uses TRBV7-2 and TRBJ2-5; D unclear. The germline V and J ends were trimmed by 2 bases and 1 base, with 14 bases remaining between them. The CDR3 extends over 16 amino acids. Germline V CDR1 and CDR2: SGHTA, FQGNSA. The CDR3 loop is CASSLTLGIFQETQYF. CDR3 sequence (DNA): TGTGCCAGCAGCTTAACCCTTGGAATCTTCCAAGAGACCCAGTACTTC. The variable domain in full, with the rest retrieved from reference TRBV7-2 and TRBJ2-5, is GAGVSQSPSNKVTEKGKDVELRCDPISGHTALYWYRQSLGQGLEFLIYFQGNSAPDKSGLPSDRFSAERTGGSVSTLTIQRTQQEDSAVYLCASSLTLGIFQETQYFGPGTRLLVL.

This clonotype was detected a few times. The rearrangement joins TRBV27 to TRBJ2-5, with 11 bases identical to TRBD2. V lost 5 bases and J lost 7; bases outside the gene matches: 12. Germline-derived CDR1 and CDR2 are MNHEY and SMNVEV (reference sequence). The CDR3 is 16 amino acids. CDR3: CASSKGLAGGLGTQYF. In nucleotides, the CDR3 is TGTGCCAGCAGTAAGGGATTAGCGGGGGGGCTCGGGACCCAGTACTTC.

This clonotype was counted between two and nine times. The V gene is TRBV18, the J gene TRBJ2-5; the D is unclear. The CDR3 is made up of 15 amino acids. The germline CDR1 and CDR2 sequences are KGHSH and LQKENI. V lost 4 bases and J lost 2, with 14 bases in between. CDR3: CASSLRRQAQETQYF. CDR3 DNA: TGTGCCAGCTCACTAAGGCGCCAGGCGCAAGAGACCCAGTACTTC.

Only a few counts were recorded for this clonotype. V and J are TRBV29-1 and TRBJ2-7, with a weak D call TRBD1 (5 bases). The CDR3 has 11 residues. V dropped 4 bases and J dropped 5 bases, with 9 bases sitting between them. Germline V gene lookup returns CDR1 SQVTM and CDR2 ANQGSEA. CDR3: CSVGGPDEQYF. The CDR3, as DNA: TGCAGCGTTGGGGGCCCGGACGAGCAGTACTTC.

This clonotype was observed many times. This likely comes from a read error, as the CDR3 has no conserved phenylalanine or tryptophan at its end. No DNA is shown, since the ends of the CDR3 on it are uncertain; the CDR3 is the one TCRdb lists. The V and J genes are TRBV6-5 and TRBJ2-6; the table's D call, TRBD1, has no DNA check behind it. CDR1 is MNHEY, CDR2 SVGAGI, per germline. 10 amino acids form the CDR3, both terminal residues included. The CDR3 sequence is CASSPPGHVI.

This clonotype was detected a few times. The chain recombines TRBV20-1 with TRBJ2-3; D perhaps matches TRBD2 (6 bases). The CDR3 spans 16 residues. CDR1 is DFQATT, CDR2 SNEGSKA, per germline (reference sequence). Trimming shortened V by 2 bases and J by 2 bases, and 17 bases separated the two germline ends. The CDR3 reads CSARLPNGEVTDTQYF. In nucleotides, the CDR3 is TGCAGTGCTAGACTACCCAACGGGGAGGTCACAGATACGCAGTATTTT.